The TCR beta chain under discussion was sequenced for a study of T cells after yellow fever vaccination. Losses at the gene ends were 4 bases for V and 6 bases for J; bases not matched to a gene: 8. The germline CDR1 and CDR2 sequences are SGDLS and YYNGEE. The CDR3 has 14 residues. This clonotype was seen a few times. Using its own MiXCR run on the 5' RACE reads, TCRdb lists one record per CDR3 protein. The sample has roughly 500,000 distinct CDR3 sequences; 15% to 20% are singletons. The sample was PBMCs, taken 15 days after the yellow fever booster vaccination. This sequence was found in a man aged 30 to 39 who received the YFV17D yellow fever vaccine. J is TRBJ1-1 and V is TRBV9; 8 nucleotides line up with TRBD1. The chain's CDR3 is CASSKQGDKSEAFF. The CDR3 region has the DNA TGTGCCAGCAGCAAACAGGGGGATAAGTCTGAAGCTTTCTTT.